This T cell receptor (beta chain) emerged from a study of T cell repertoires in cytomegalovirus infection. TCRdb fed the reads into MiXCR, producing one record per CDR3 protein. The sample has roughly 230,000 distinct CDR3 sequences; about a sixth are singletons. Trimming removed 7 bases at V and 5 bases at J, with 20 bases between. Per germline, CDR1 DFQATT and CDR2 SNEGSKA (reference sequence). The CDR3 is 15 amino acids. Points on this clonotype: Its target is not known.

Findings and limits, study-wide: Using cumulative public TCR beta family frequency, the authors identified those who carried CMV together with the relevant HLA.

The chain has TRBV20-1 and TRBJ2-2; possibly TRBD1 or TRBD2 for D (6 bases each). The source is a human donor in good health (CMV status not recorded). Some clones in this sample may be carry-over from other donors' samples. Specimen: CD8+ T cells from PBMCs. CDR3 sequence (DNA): TGCAGTGTTGAACGGGGGCCGGGGTATACCGGGGAGCTGTTTTTT. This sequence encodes CSVERGPGYTGELFF.